This T cell receptor (beta chain) appears in the sequencing data of a study of T-cell reconstitution after alpha-beta-depleted transplantation in children. Trimming cost V 1 base and J 0 bases, with 11 bases left between them. Germline V gene sequence: CDR1 SGDLS, CDR2 YYNGEE. The length of the CDR3 is 16 residues. Unique molecular identifiers were used in preparing the TCRbeta library. MiXCR, applied by TCRdb to the PCR reads, yields one record per CDR3 protein. The sample lists roughly 500,000 distinct CDR3 sequences; around a third were seen once. The origin of this receptor is a human donor who donated a stem cell graft to a child with aplastic anemia. This rearrangement joins TRBV9 to TRBJ2-1; D unclear. The input for sequencing was PBMCs from the stem cell graft donor, taken from the stem cell graft. The chain's CDR3 is CASSVSPVPSYNEQFF. CDR3 nucleotide sequence: TGTGCCAGCAGCGTAAGTCCGGTGCCCTCCTACAATGAGCAGTTCTTC.